This T cell receptor beta chain was profiled in a study of T-cell reconstitution after alpha-beta-depleted transplantation in children. This clonotype was recorded many times. Molecular barcoding with unique molecular identifiers was used for the TCRbeta library. One entry per CDR3 protein, called by TCRdb with MiXCR from the PCR reads. The repertoire holds 200,000 to 300,000 distinct CDR3 sequences, with around 12% as singletons. V lost 4 bases and J lost 5, with 13 bases in between. The CDR3 runs to 13 residues. The germline CDR1 and CDR2 sequences are DFQATT and SNEGSKA (reference sequence). The sequence was collected from a human donor who donated a stem cell graft to a child with acute lymphoblastic leukemia. The sample was PBMCs from the stem cell graft donor, taken from the stem cell graft. V is TRBV20-1 and J is TRBJ2-3; weak D call: TRBD2 (7 bases). The CDR3 here is CSANLGGQDTQYF. As DNA, the CDR3 is TGCAGTGCTAATCTGGGGGGGCAAGATACGCAGTATTTT.